This T cell receptor beta chain is drawn from a study of shared clonotypes between healthy human individuals (dated by TCRdb to the early 2020s). Regarding the study in general: A couple of women and three men aged 18 to 49 years were included in the cohort. For each donor, CD4 naive and CD4 memory were each given three plates, CD8 naive was given two plates, and CD8 memory was given one plate. To estimate repertoire size and how much clonotypes are shared between individuals, the study performed deep sequencing of blood TCR repertoires from about five healthy adults. To increase sequencing depth and limit assay-specific biases, different laboratories used diverse techniques to prepare libraries and sequence TCR repertoires. Leukapheresis yielded between about 0.85 and 9 billion PBMCs per donor.

TCR CDR3 regions were amplified from genomic DNA by multiplex PCR using the deep immunoSEQ assay. Extracted genomic DNA from each cell subset was spread evenly across all wells of several immunoSEQ 96-well plates, with each plate serving as a replicate. Each replicate PCR for sorted subsets received 150 to 250 ng genomic DNA, equal to roughly 33,000 T cell genomes. Purified libraries were quantified with a Qubit 3.0 fluorometer, sized on a Bioanalyzer 2100, and re-quantified with the KAPA Library Quantification kit. Each immunoSEQ 96-well plate was sequenced on its own single-read 150-cycle Illumina NextSeq 550 flow cell. Per the authors' processing: Because the immunoSEQ output included only junctional sequences and no quality scores, the filtering could not be the same as the filtering used for full-length reads. Sequences were annotated with PyIR, a Python wrapper for IgBLAST v1.9, and V/J genes and CDR3 were assigned using IMGT germline references. Reads were removed for weak V/J assignments (E-value above 1e-6), missing CDR3, stop codons, out-of-frame junctions, or ambiguous translated residues. V3J clonotypes were defined as sequences sharing the same inferred V gene, J gene, and CDR3 amino acid sequence. Percentage overlap between repertoires was computed as shared unique clonotypes divided by the size of the smaller repertoire. Three approaches were used to assess repertoire richness: RTK rarefaction, the Chao1 estimator, and Recon v2.1 estimates of unobserved clonotypes. OLGA was used to compute generation probabilities for all TCRbeta clonotypes that the gDNA method yielded from four donors. Drawn from immuneACCESS, this table holds only the in-frame rearrangements with V and J called that TCRdb kept. Clones are partly lost; checked studies trace under half to an unresolved V gene and leave the rest unexplained. The DNA was the basis for D and trimming; V, J and clone size are from that table. For this sample there are millions of clones; approximately 95% appear just once. The top ten clonotypes cover 0.39% of the sample.

General study outcomes and caveats: Pairwise subsampling led to the expectation that sequencing depth would affect the degree of clonotype sharing among donors. Sampling was restricted to blood, and TCR repertoires in tissue are likely to differ from TCR repertoires in blood. Across four donors, approximately 5% of naive CD4, more than 3% of naive CD8, about 2% of memory CD4, and around 0.4% of memory CD8 clonotypes were shared. Compared with non-shared clonotypes, the clonotypes found in all four sorted-subset donors had higher generation probabilities. Estimated clonotype richness was generally larger for naive than for memory subsets. Rarefaction of sorted-subset datasets indicated incomplete sequencing despite the large sequencing depth. The small number of donors limited the genetic and exposure-history diversity represented.

V and J are truncated by 2 bases and 1 base respectively, leaving an intervening sequence of 5 bases. Its CDR3 holds 13 amino acids, cysteine through phenylalanine. Kept here is only the CDR3 DNA, which spans 39 bases and is read in frame from base 1. The germline V gene specifies SGHTA as CDR1 and FQGNSA as CDR2. Healthy HIV-negative adults with no recently reported acute infections or vaccinations were included as donors. Every donor was a Caucasian adult living in Nashville, Tennessee, USA. CD4+ T cells were enriched through magnetic negative selection, after which naive cells were positively selected on CD45RA and the remaining negative fraction served as the memory subset. Blood was obtained by leukapheresis, after which PBMCs were separated by Ficoll-Histopaque density gradient centrifugation and cryopreserved in liquid nitrogen vapor phase. Analytical flow cytometry was used to check the purity and quantity of each magnetically sorted T cell population. Each sorted fraction had its genomic DNA isolated and then quantified by UV absorbance on a Nanodrop 2000c.

This clone was recorded once. Its antigen specificity is not known. Qualities for individual bases were not recorded, and no much larger clone is one base off. This sequence was found in a young man in good health. Some clones in this sample may be carry-over from other donors' samples. The material sequenced was naive CD4+ T cells from PBMCs. The sample's cell subset or site label, decoded: CD45RA+ positively selected. The chain is made from TRBV7-2 and TRBJ1-1; the D gene remains uncertain. In nucleotides, the sequence is TGTGCCAGCAGCTTATTACAGAACACTGAAGCTTTCTTT. Protein translation: CASSLLQNTEAFF.